One sample yielded the 5 T cell receptor beta chains listed below, sequenced in a study of blood T cell repertoires in COVID-19. TCRdb's table, derived via immunoSEQ multiplex PCR, lists solely in-frame clones and lacks some. Of under 200,000 clones in the sample, around 80% were seen once. Sequencing was performed on peripheral blood. The receptors originated from a woman aged 55-69 years with COVID-19, enrolled during active disease.

V is TRBV28 and J is TRBJ2-5; D may be TRBD1 (5 bases). CDR1 is MDHEN, CDR2 SYDVKM, per germline. The CDR3 totals 14 residues. Trimming pared 3 bases from V and 5 bases from J, leaving 13 bases between. The CDR3: CASSFPGQWETQYF. In DNA, the CDR3 is TGTGCCAGCAGTTTTCCCGGACAATGGGAGACCCAGTACTTC.

This chain links TRBV27 with TRBJ2-6; the D gene is possibly TRBD1 (5 bases). Germline lookup yields CDR1 MNHEY and CDR2 SMNVEV (reference sequence). Trimming shortened V by 1 base and J by 0 bases, and 10 bases separated the two germline ends. The CDR3 is 17 residues long. CDR3 sequence reads: CASSLYGASSGANVLTF. The CDR3 coding sequence is TGTGCCAGCAGTTTATATGGGGCCTCCTCTGGGGCCAACGTCCTGACTTTC.

The rearrangement joins TRBV6-2 or TRBV6-3 to TRBJ2-1, with TRBD2 matching over 9 bases. Trimming cost V 6 bases and J 3 bases; bases outside gene matches: 9. Per the germline V gene, CDR1 is MNHEY and CDR2 is SVGEGT. The CDR3 is 16 amino acids. The DNA for the CDR3 is TGTGCCAGCAGCCCGAATCGACTAGCGGTCTACAATGAGCAGTTCTTC. It encodes CASSPNRLAVYNEQFF.

This chain connects TRBV5-5 to TRBJ1-3; 9 bases agree with TRBD1. The V and J ends lost 4 bases and 0 bases, in that order; junction bases with no gene match: 8. Germline V CDR1 and CDR2: SGHKS, YYEKEE (reference sequence). The CDR3 runs to 17 residues. The CDR3 DNA reads TGTGCCAGCAGCCCCGGACAGGGGATAAGCTCTGGAAACACCATATATTTT. Protein: CASSPGQGISSGNTIYF.

This chain links TRBV5-4 with TRBJ1-1; 11 bases fit TRBD1. Germline loops: CDR1 SGHNT, CDR2 YYREEE (reference sequence). Unmatched junction bases numbered 3, after V lost 2 bases and J lost 3 bases. The CDR3 length is 15 residues. CDR3 sequence (DNA): TGTGCCAGCAGCTTCCGGGACAGGGGGGACACTGAAGCTTTCTTT. Amino acids: CASSFRDRGDTEAFF. The full variable domain, completed using reference TRBV5-4 and TRBJ1-1, is ETGVTQSPTHLIKTRGQQVTLRCSSQSGHNTVSWYQQALGQGPQFIFQYYREEENGRGNFPPRFSGLQFPNYSSELNVNALELDDSALYLCASSFRDRGDTEAFFGQGTRLTVV.